This TCR beta chain was sequenced for a study of technical replicates of blood from a handful of donors (dated by TCRdb to the late 2010s). Library creation used the immunoSEQ multiplex PCR assay. TCRdb stores this immuneACCESS table with in-frame sequences only. Part of the clones is absent; in the studies checked, under half of the shortfall reflects unresolved V genes, and no reason is known for the rest. This sample holds nearly 80,000 clones; 85% to 95% were observed only once. The top ten clones comprise approximately 0.4% of the sample. Spanning cysteine to phenylalanine, the CDR3 consists of 15 amino acids. Only the CDR3 DNA stays, 45 bases, in frame from base 1. V loses 7 bases, J loses 5 bases, and the germline ends lie 19 bases apart. Taken from the germline V gene (reference sequence), the CDR1 and CDR2 loops are MNHEY and SMNVEV. With respect to this clone: The clone's antigen remains unknown. The record has no base qualities; no much larger clone is one base away.

The chain joins TRBV27 to TRBJ2-3; no D gene call is confident. What was sequenced was T cells isolated from PBMCs. The sequence derives from a human donor in good health. At the DNA level, the sequence is TGTGCCAGCACCGCTTCACAAGTGACGGGAGATACGCAGTATTTT. The encoded protein is CASTASQVTGDTQYF.